These T cell receptor beta chains were read from a single sample in a study of CD4 T cells in relation to SARS-CoV-2 and coronaviruses. Measured with immunoSEQ multiplex PCR; TCRdb has only the in-frame clones, and not every one. The top ten clones hold 1.2% of a sample with about 41,000 clones, over 70% of them seen once. Their antigens are not known. Sequences were obtained from naive CD4+ T cells from PBMCs, cultured in vitro. These receptors were taken from an adult with COVID-19. Both conserved end residues are part of each CDR3. A D gene is named only where the DNA matches it firmly. Size values are once, few and many counts, or a class for expanded clones, and some rows have none.

>few|NA|TRBJ2-7|TRBV6-5
CASSYSISYEQYF
TGTGCCAGCAGTTACTCGATAAGCTACGAGCAGTACTTC
>NA|NA|TRBJ1-2|TRBV28
CASSHPPNGYTF
TGTGCCAGCAGTCATCCCCCCAATGGCTACACCTTC
>NA|NA|TRBJ2-5|TRBV18
CASSPGALRETQYF
TGTGCCAGCTCACCGGGGGCATTGAGGGAGACCCAGTACTTC
>few|NA|TRBJ1-1|TRBV7-2
CASSFGFRREAFF
TGTGCCAGCAGCTTCGGGTTCCGGCGTGAAGCTTTCTTT
>NA|NA|TRBJ2-1|TRBV20-1
CSAPITEQFF
TGCAGTGCTCCCATAACTGAGCAGTTCTTC
>once|TRBD2|TRBJ2-3|TRBV4-2
CASSQVVLAGDGGTDTQYF
TGTGCCAGCAGCCAAGTGGTACTAGCGGGGGACGGGGGTACAGATACGCAGTATTTT
>NA|TRBD1|TRBJ1-5|TRBV5-6
CAKSGGVGNQPQHF
TGTGCCAAATCAGGGGGAGTCGGCAATCAGCCCCAGCATTTT
>NA|TRBD1|TRBJ2-3|TRBV18
CASSLTGAKAGDTQYF
TGTGCCAGCTCACTAACAGGGGCTAAGGCAGGAGATACGCAGTATTTT
>NA|NA|TRBJ2-7|TRBV6-5
CASRRLPHYEQYF
TGTGCCAGCAGGAGGCTCCCACACTACGAGCAGTACTTC
>NA|TRBD2|TRBJ2-7|TRBV27
CASGEGGAYEQYF
TGTGCCAGCGGAGAGGGAGGGGCCTACGAGCAGTACTTC
>NA|NA|TRBJ1-2|TRBV2
CASSVSGKDGYTF
TGTGCCAGCAGTGTCTCGGGGAAAGATGGCTACACCTTC
>once|NA|TRBJ1-3|TRBV4-3
CASSQDSQPGNTIYF
TGCGCCAGCAGCCAAGATTCGCAGCCGGGAAACACCATATATTTT
>NA|TRBD2|TRBJ2-1|TRBV29-1
CSLAPSGTSGPYNEQFF
TGCAGCCTCGCTCCTTCCGGGACTAGCGGGCCCTACAATGAGCAGTTCTTC
>NA|NA|TRBJ2-7|TRBV5-6
CASSPGGFLEQYF
TGTGCCAGCAGCCCTGGTGGGTTTCTCGAGCAGTACTTC
>NA|NA|TRBJ2-5|TRBV7-2
CASSLGGEIGTQYF
TGTGCCAGCAGCTTAGGAGGCGAGATTGGGACCCAGTACTTC
>NA|NA|TRBJ1-5|TRBV20-1
CSASRVGNQPQHF
TGCAGTGCTAGTCGCGTAGGCAATCAGCCCCAGCATTTT
>NA|NA|TRBJ2-1|TRBV19
CASSIGGDEQFF
TGTGCCAGTAGTATAGGGGGCGATGAGCAGTTCTTC
>NA|NA|TRBJ2-3|TRBV28
CASTPVGVPRTDTQYF
TGTGCCAGCACTCCCGTGGGGGTTCCTCGCACAGATACGCAGTATTTT
>once|TRBD2|TRBJ2-3|TRBV19
CASGRGLAETDTQYF
TGTGCCAGTGGCCGTGGGCTAGCGGAAACAGATACGCAGTATTTT
>NA|NA|TRBJ2-5|TRBV5-5
CASIQQQQGAATQYF
TGTGCCAGCATCCAACAACAACAGGGTGCGGCGACCCAGTACTTC
>NA|TRBD1|TRBJ2-1|TRBV24-1
CATSDPGTANEQFF
TGTGCCACCAGTGACCCTGGGACAGCCAATGAGCAGTTCTTC
>few|NA|TRBJ2-7|TRBV3-1/TRBV3-2
CASSQDRRARGNEQYF
TGTGCCAGCAGCCAAGATAGAAGGGCTCGAGGGAACGAGCAGTACTTC
>once|NA|TRBJ1-1|TRBV28
CASSLSLGASGGTEAFF
TGTGCCAGCAGTCTGAGTTTGGGGGCTTCTGGCGGCACTGAAGCTTTCTTT
>NA|NA|TRBJ2-5|TRBV7-9
CASSLGAGRKTQYF
TGTGCCAGCAGCTTAGGGGCAGGGAGGAAGACCCAGTACTTC
>NA|TRBD1|TRBJ1-2|TRBV23-1
CATEPHRGRLYGYTF
TGCGCCACCGAGCCCCACAGGGGACGGCTCTATGGCTACACCTTC
>NA|NA|TRBJ2-7|TRBV13
CASSADRSLSYEQYF
TGTGCCAGCAGCGCCGACCGTAGCCTCTCCTACGAGCAGTACTTC
>NA|NA|TRBJ1-1|TRBV2
CASSQESVYGEAFF
TGTGCCAGCAGTCAGGAATCAGTCTACGGTGAAGCTTTCTTT
>NA|NA|TRBJ1-1|TRBV7-9
CASSLHIHTEAFF
TGTGCCAGCAGCTTACATATACACACTGAAGCTTTCTTT
>NA|NA|TRBJ1-5|TRBV19
CASSAQGISNQPQHF
TGTGCCAGTAGTGCCCAGGGTATAAGCAATCAGCCCCAGCATTTT
>NA|NA|TRBJ1-2|TRBV19
CASTTRPGISDYGYTF
TGTGCCAGTACCACAAGGCCGGGGATTTCGGACTATGGCTACACCTTC
>NA|NA|TRBJ1-3|TRBV29-1
CSVSLDNSNPTIYF
TGCAGCGTTTCATTGGACAACTCCAACCCCACCATATATTTT